This TCR beta chain derives from a study of blood T cells in healthy people across ages. A second PCR, run for about 7 to 12 cycles, used a sample-barcoded 5' primer plus a J-beta primer mix. All cDNA molecules were each tagged by a template-switch adaptor with 12 random nucleotides. TCRdb redid the calling of the 5' RACE reads with MiXCR, one entry per CDR3 protein. The sample contains about 720,000 distinct CDR3 sequences, 25% of which appear only once. The table lists this clonotype with a few counts. CDR1 and CDR2 from the germline V gene are SGHVS and FNYEAQ. This CDR3 has 15 residues. V was trimmed by 1 base and J by 2 bases, leaving 11 bases between them. These data are also associated with another study on T cells of mothers and their children. As that report states: The whole RNA yield was converted to cDNA, around 1.4 ug per 15 ul. Versus unrelated pairs, overlap was slightly higher in related mother-child pairs, without reaching significance.

Specimen: blood. V is TRBV7-6 and J is TRBJ2-5; maybe TRBD1 (5 bases). This receptor was taken from a boy younger than 18 in good health. CDR3 amino acids: CASSLGWTTQETQYF. CDR3 nucleotides: TGTGCCAGCAGCTTAGGTTGGACAACACAAGAGACCCAGTACTTC.